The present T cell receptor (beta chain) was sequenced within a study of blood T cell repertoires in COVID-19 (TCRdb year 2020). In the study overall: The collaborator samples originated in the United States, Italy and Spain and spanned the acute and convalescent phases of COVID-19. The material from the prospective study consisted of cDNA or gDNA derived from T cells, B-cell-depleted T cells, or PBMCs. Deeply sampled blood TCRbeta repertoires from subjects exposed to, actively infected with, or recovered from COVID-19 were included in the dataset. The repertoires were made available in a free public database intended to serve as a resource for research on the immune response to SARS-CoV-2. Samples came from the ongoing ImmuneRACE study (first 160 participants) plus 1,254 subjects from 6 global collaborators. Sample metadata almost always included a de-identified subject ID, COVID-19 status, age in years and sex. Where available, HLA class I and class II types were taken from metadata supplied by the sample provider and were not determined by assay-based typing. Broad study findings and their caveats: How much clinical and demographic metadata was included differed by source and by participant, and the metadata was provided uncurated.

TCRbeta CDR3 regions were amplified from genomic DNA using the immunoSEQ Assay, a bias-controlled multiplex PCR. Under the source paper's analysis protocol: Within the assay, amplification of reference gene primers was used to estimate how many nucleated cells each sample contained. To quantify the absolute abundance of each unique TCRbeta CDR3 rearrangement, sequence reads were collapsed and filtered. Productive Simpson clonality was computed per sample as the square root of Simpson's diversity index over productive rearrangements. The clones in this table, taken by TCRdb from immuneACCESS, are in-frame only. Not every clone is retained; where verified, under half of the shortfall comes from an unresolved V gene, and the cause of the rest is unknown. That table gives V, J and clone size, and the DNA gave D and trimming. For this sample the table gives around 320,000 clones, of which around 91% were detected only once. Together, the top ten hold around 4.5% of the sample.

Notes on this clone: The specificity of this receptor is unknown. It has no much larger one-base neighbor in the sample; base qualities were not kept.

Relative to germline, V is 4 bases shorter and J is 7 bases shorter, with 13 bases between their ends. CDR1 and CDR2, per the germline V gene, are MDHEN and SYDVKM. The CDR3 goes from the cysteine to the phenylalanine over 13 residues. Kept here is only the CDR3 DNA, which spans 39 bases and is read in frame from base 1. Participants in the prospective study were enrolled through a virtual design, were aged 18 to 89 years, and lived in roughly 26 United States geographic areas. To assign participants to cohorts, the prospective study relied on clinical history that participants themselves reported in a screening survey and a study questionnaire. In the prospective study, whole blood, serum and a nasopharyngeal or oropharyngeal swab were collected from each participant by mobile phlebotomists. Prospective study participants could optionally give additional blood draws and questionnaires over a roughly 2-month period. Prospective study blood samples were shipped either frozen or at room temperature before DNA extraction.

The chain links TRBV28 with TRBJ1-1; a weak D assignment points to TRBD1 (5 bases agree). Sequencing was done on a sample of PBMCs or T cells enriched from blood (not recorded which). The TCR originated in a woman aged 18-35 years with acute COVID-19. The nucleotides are TGTGCCAGCAGTTGGGCGGGGGTCGTTGAAGCTTTCTTT. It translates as CASSWAGVVEAFF.